The 18 T cell receptor beta chains listed next were all sequenced from one sample in a study of shared clonotypes between healthy human individuals. Here immunoSEQ multiplex PCR was the method, and the copy in TCRdb shows in-frame clones only, minus some. The table includes about 650,000 clones, about 95% detected once. Terminally differentiated effector memory CD45RA+ cells were excluded from the naive CD8 cells, which were CD45RO-negative and positively selected for CCR7. Source material: naive CD8+ T cells sorted from blood. The origin of the receptors is a woman in her thirties in good health.

V gene TRBV28 combines with J gene TRBJ2-1; TRBD2 matches at 9 bases. With V trimmed by 3 bases and J by 4 bases, 13 bases remained unmatched. Germline values: CDR1 MDHEN, CDR2 SYDVKM. The CDR3 sequence is 18 residues long. The CDR3, as DNA: TGTGCCAGCAGTTTCCAATTATGGGGACTAGCCAAATACAATGAGCAGTTCTTC. The encoded protein is CASSFQLWGLAKYNEQFF.

The rearrangement uses TRBV6-1 and TRBJ2-1; the D is unclear. The CDR3 has 14 residues. Trimming shortened V by 2 bases and J by 9 bases, and 14 bases separated the two germline ends. From germline, CDR1 is MNHNS and CDR2 SASEGT. In nucleotides, the CDR3 is TGTGCCAGCAGTGAATCATGGACCAACACTGAGCAGTTCTTC. This gives the protein CASSESWTNTEQFF.

The chain couples TRBV19 to TRBJ2-5; D ambiguous. The CDR3 has 13 residues. Germline values: CDR1 LNHDA, CDR2 SQIVND (reference sequence). The V and J ends lost 6 bases and 5 bases respectively, with 13 bases between them. In DNA form, the CDR3 reads TGTGCCAGTAGGGCGACGGGTTTCGAGACCCAGTACTTC. This gives the protein CASRATGFETQYF.

As regards this clone: The identical CDR3 is also encoded by other nucleotide sequences in the sample. The chain combines TRBV27 with TRBJ1-1; TRBD1 is a possible D gene (5 bases). The germline V gene has CDR1 MNHEY and CDR2 SMNVEV (reference sequence). This CDR3 contains 12 residues. V lost 2 bases, J lost 6 bases, and 7 bases lay in between. The DNA for the CDR3 is TGTGCCAGCAGTTTAAGGGGATCTGAAGCTTTCTTT. It yields the protein CASSLRGSEAFF.

The V and J genes are TRBV19 and TRBJ1-1; D remains ambiguous. With 7 bases removed from V and 1 base from J, the gap between germline ends came to 7 bases. Germline V gene sequence: CDR1 LNHDA, CDR2 SQIVND (reference sequence). The CDR3 contains 12 residues. CDR3 in amino acids: CASKVGNTEAFF. The CDR3 DNA reads as TGTGCCAGTAAAGTTGGGAACACTGAAGCTTTCTTT.

The V gene is TRBV28, the J gene TRBJ2-7; 7 bases map to TRBD1. V trimming: 6 bases; J trimming: 0 bases; junction bases outside the gene matches: 5. This CDR3 comprises 14 residues. CDR1 is MDHEN and CDR2 is SYDVKM in the germline V gene. Here the CDR3 reads CASSWDSFSYEQYF. In DNA form, the CDR3 reads TGTGCCAGCAGCTGGGACAGCTTCTCCTACGAGCAGTACTTC.

The V call is TRBV6-5, the J call TRBJ1-2; 8 bases are shared with TRBD1. The CDR3 contains 15 residues. Germline loops: CDR1 MNHEY, CDR2 SVGAGI. V trimming: 5 bases; J trimming: 2 bases; junction bases outside the gene matches: 7. CDR3 nucleotide sequence: TGTGCCAGCAGTCCCTTGGACAGGGTGAACTATGGCTACACCTTC. Translation gives CASSPLDRVNYGYTF.

The genes are TRBV7-8 and TRBJ1-4, with D uncertain. This CDR3 contains 13 residues. Trimming pared 5 bases from V and 8 bases from J, leaving 12 bases between. Germline V gene lookup returns CDR1 SGHVS and CDR2 FQNEAQ. The CDR3 reads CASSLEGGEKLFF. In DNA, the CDR3 is TGTGCCAGCAGCCTGGAGGGTGGGGAAAAACTGTTTTTT.

The chain joins TRBV30 to TRBJ2-1; TRBD2 matches 8 bases. The CDR3 contains 14 residues. V lost 2 bases to trimming and J lost 3 bases; unmatched junction nucleotides: 3. Germline loops: CDR1 GTSNPN, CDR2 SVGIG (reference sequence). This CDR3 reads CAWSQRGLYNEQFF. The DNA for the CDR3 is TGTGCCTGGAGTCAGCGGGGGCTCTACAATGAGCAGTTCTTC.

The J gene is TRBJ1-1, the V gene TRBV2; no clear D. The germline gives CDR1 SNHLY, CDR2 FYNNEI. This CDR3 region has 12 residues. Trimming removed 6 bases from V and 6 bases from J, with 11 bases in between. CDR3 nucleotide sequence: TGTGCCAGCAGCGCAGGTTACTCTGAAGCTTTCTTT. Translation: CASSAGYSEAFF. The whole variable domain, filled in from reference TRBV2 and TRBJ1-1, reads EPEVTQTPSHQVTQMGQEVILRCVPISNHLYFYWYRQILGQKVEFLVSFYNNEISEKSEIFDDQFSVERPDGSNFTLKIRSTKLEDSAMYFCASSAGYSEAFFGQGTRLTVV.

This clone was observed a single time. The chain is built from TRBV6-4 and TRBJ1-5; no definite D call. V lost 0 bases and J lost 1, with 13 bases in between. Germline CDR1 reads MRHNA; CDR2 reads SNTAGT. The CDR3 is 17 residues long. The CDR3 here is CASSDSLWAGSNQPQHF. CDR3 nucleotides: TGTGCCAGCAGTGACTCTTTATGGGCAGGCAGCAATCAGCCCCAGCATTTT.

The chain carries TRBV14 and TRBJ2-7, with 10 nucleotides matching TRBD2. Germline CDR1 reads SGHDN; CDR2 reads FVKESK. After removal of 2 bases from V and 2 bases from J, the junction contained 3 bases not matched to a gene. The CDR3 runs 15 residues. CDR3 in amino acids: CASSQRTSGTYEQYF. The DNA for the CDR3 is TGTGCCAGCAGCCAAAGGACTAGCGGAACCTACGAGCAGTACTTC.

The rearrangement uses TRBV7-9 and TRBJ1-1; D uncertain. Germline values: CDR1 SEHNR, CDR2 FQNEAQ (reference sequence). The CDR3 is 14 residues long. V was pared by 1 base and J by 7 bases, with 13 bases between. The CDR3 nucleotides read TGTGCCAGCAGCTTAGGGTGGGCGACGGATGAAGCTTTCTTT. Amino acids: CASSLGWATDEAFF.

This clone occurred once. The chain couples TRBV5-4 to TRBJ2-7; the D call may be TRBD1 or TRBD2 (5 bases each). The CDR3 runs to 13 residues. V was clipped by 0 bases and J by 3 bases, with 7 bases between them. Per the germline V gene, CDR1 is SGHNT and CDR2 is YYREEE (reference sequence). The CDR3, as DNA: TGTGCCAGCAGCTTGGGAGGGGTCTACGAGCAGTACTTC. Its protein is CASSLGGVYEQYF.

The genes are TRBV4-1 and TRBJ2-7; no firm D call. Trimming pared 1 base from V and 0 bases from J, leaving 13 bases between. The CDR3 is made up of 16 amino acids. In germline, CDR1 is MGHRA, CDR2 YSYEKL. In nucleotides, the CDR3 is TGCGCCAGCAGCCAAGGGCCGCAGGCTCACTCCTACGAGCAGTACTTC. Its protein product is CASSQGPQAHSYEQYF.

This chain joins TRBV15 and TRBJ1-5, with a tentative D call TRBD1 (5 bases). Germline lookup yields CDR1 LNHNV and CDR2 YYDKDF (reference sequence). The V end was cut by 3 bases, the J end by 8 bases, with 14 bases between. The CDR3 extends over 14 amino acids. In nucleotides, the CDR3 is TGTGCCACCAGCAGTGGACACCTAGGAGAGCCCCAGCATTTT. Its protein product is CATSSGHLGEPQHF.

This sequence joins TRBV9 and TRBJ2-1; D is possibly TRBD2 (6 bases). CDR3 length equals 16 residues. Between the trimmed V and J ends, which lost 0 bases and 4 bases, there was a span of 14 bases. The germline CDR1 and CDR2 sequences are SGDLS and YYNGEE. The CDR3 coding sequence is TGTGCCAGCAGCGTAGATCGGCGGGGTAATTACAATGAGCAGTTCTTC. Residues: CASSVDRRGNYNEQFF.

This clone was detected once. The sample contains more than one DNA sequence encoding this CDR3. The chain combines TRBV27 with TRBJ2-1, with D unclear. V lost 3 bases, J lost 0 bases, and 6 bases lay in between. CDR3 length: 14 amino acids. Germline-derived CDR1 and CDR2 are MNHEY and SMNVEV (reference sequence). Written as DNA, the CDR3 is TGTGCCAGCAGTTTGAGAAGCTCCTACAATGAGCAGTTCTTC. Its translation is CASSLRSSYNEQFF.